Presented here are 30 T cell receptor beta chains from one specimen sequenced in a study of blood T cell repertoires in COVID-19. Data came from immunoSEQ multiplex PCR; TCRdb stores just in-frame clones and leaves some out. The sample holds 350,000 to 450,000 clones, about 90% seen once. The specimen sequenced was PBMCs or T cells enriched from blood (not recorded which). Receptor source: a man in his forties or fifties in a cohort exposed to, infected with or recovered from COVID-19 (not recorded which).

The V and J genes are TRBV5-1 and TRBJ2-7; 11 bases line up with TRBD2. There are 17 residues in the CDR3. With 3 bases clipped from V and 6 bases from J, the junction kept 14 bases outside the gene matches. Germline-derived CDR1 and CDR2 are SGHRS and YFSETQ. DNA for the CDR3: TGCGCCAGCAGCTCGGCCCGGGGGGTAGCGGGAGGGCGCGAGCAGTACTTC. As protein: CASSSARGVAGGREQYF.

Note on this clone: The same CDR3 is also encoded by other DNA sequences in this sample. The chain uses TRBV28 and TRBJ1-2, with a weak D call TRBD1 (5 bases). Trimming removed 6 bases at V and 6 bases at J, with 14 bases between. The CDR3 covers 13 residues. CDR1 MDHEN and CDR2 SYDVKM come from the germline V gene. The DNA for the CDR3 is TGTGCCAGCAGGGGGACCGGAGGGGATGGCTACACCTTC. Translating it yields CASRGTGGDGYTF.

The chain recombines TRBV19 with TRBJ2-1, with 9 bases matching TRBD2. Germline CDR1 is LNHDA and CDR2 is SQIVND (reference sequence). The V gene end was trimmed by 3 bases and the J gene end by 8 bases; junction bases not matched to a gene: 8. This CDR3 is 15 amino acids long. The CDR3, as DNA: TGTGCCAGTAGTATGTGGGGACTAGCTGGTGATGAGCAGTTCTTC. Protein: CASSMWGLAGDEQFF.

The rearrangement uses TRBV5-4 and TRBJ2-3, with D maybe TRBD1 (5 bases). V was shortened by 3 bases and J by 3 bases, with 17 bases between the two germline ends. Germline loops: CDR1 SGHNT, CDR2 YYREEE (reference sequence). The CDR3 totals 16 residues. The CDR3 nucleotides read TGTGCCAGCAGCTCAGATTCAGGGTGGGGAACAGATACGCAGTATTTT. Protein: CASSSDSGWGTDTQYF.

The V call is TRBV2, the J call TRBJ1-5; TRBD1 is a possible D gene (5 bases). Trimming pared 4 bases from V and 0 bases from J, leaving 10 bases between. CDR3 length: 15 amino acids. CDR1 is SNHLY, CDR2 FYNNEI, per germline. Here the CDR3 reads CASSGQTYSNQPQHF. DNA of the CDR3: TGTGCCAGCAGTGGACAGACGTATAGCAATCAGCCCCAGCATTTT.

This clone came up a few times. The gene calls are TRBV29-1 and TRBJ1-2, with TRBD1 identical over 10 bases. The junction had 11 bases not matched to a gene; V was cut back by 3 bases and J by 7 bases. This CDR3 comprises 15 residues. In germline, CDR1 is SQVTM, CDR2 ANQGSEA. Here the CDR3 DNA reads TGCAGCGTTGACACGGACAGGGGGTCCCCCCGTGGCTACACCTTC. Amino acids: CSVDTDRGSPRGYTF.

The chain links TRBV18 to TRBJ2-1; 14 nucleotides match TRBD2. J was trimmed by 10 bases and V by 4 bases; bases with no gene match: 6. From germline, CDR1 is KGHSH and CDR2 LQKENI. The CDR3 is 15 amino acids. The CDR3 loop is CASSQGTSGSSEQFF. CDR3 DNA: TGTGCCAGCTCACAAGGGACTAGCGGGAGCTCAGAGCAGTTCTTC.

This clone was detected only once. This rearrangement joins TRBV7-9 to TRBJ2-1, with 8 positions matching TRBD2. V was clipped by 1 base and J by 3 bases; unmatched bases: 2. Germline V CDR1 and CDR2: SEHNR, FQNEAQ (reference sequence). The CDR3 runs 15 residues. The CDR3 sequence: CASSLVGLVYNEQFF. In DNA, the CDR3 is TGTGCCAGCAGCTTAGTGGGACTAGTCTACAATGAGCAGTTCTTC. The whole variable domain, filled in from reference TRBV7-9 and TRBJ2-1, reads DTGVSQNPRHKITKRGQNVTFRCDPISEHNRLYWYRQTLGQGPEFLTYFQNEAQLEKSRLLSDRFSAERPKGSFSTLEIQRTEQGDSAMYLCASSLVGLVYNEQFFGPGTRLTVL.

The rearrangement links TRBV6-5 to TRBJ1-4, with unresolved D. Per germline, CDR1 MNHEY and CDR2 SVGAGI. The length of the CDR3 is 12 residues. Trimming removed 6 bases at V and 8 bases at J, with 10 bases between. The CDR3 protein is CASSGGREKLFF. DNA for the CDR3: TGTGCCAGCAGCGGTGGGCGCGAAAAACTGTTTTTT.

The chain links TRBV19 to TRBJ1-1; a weak D match, TRBD1 (5 bases). V was trimmed by 7 bases and J by 5 bases, leaving 17 bases between them. There are 14 residues in the CDR3. The germline V gene has CDR1 LNHDA and CDR2 SQIVND (reference sequence). The CDR3 region has the DNA TGTGCCAGTACCCAACACGGGGCGGGGACTGAAGCTTTCTTT. The encoded protein is CASTQHGAGTEAFF.

Worth noting for this clone: Other DNA sequences of this sample code for an identical CDR3. This chain joins TRBV19 and TRBJ2-1; D is unresolved. V was trimmed by 5 bases and J by 0 bases, leaving 8 bases between them. The CDR3 is made up of 14 amino acids. The germline gives CDR1 LNHDA, CDR2 SQIVND (reference sequence). The CDR3 region is CASSGRSSYNEQFF. CDR3 coding DNA: TGTGCCAGTAGTGGTCGGAGCTCCTACAATGAGCAGTTCTTC. The full variable domain, in which reference TRBV19 and TRBJ2-1 provide the parts outside the CDR3, is DGGITQSPKYLFRKEGQNVTLSCEQNLNHDAMYWYRQDPGQGLRLIYYSQIVNDFQKGDIAEGYSVSREKKESFPLTVTSAQKNPTAFYLCASSGRSSYNEQFFGPGTRLTVL.

This chain connects TRBV7-6 to TRBJ2-1, with D possibly matching TRBD2 (5 bases). V shed 2 bases and J shed 2 bases, with 7 bases lying between them. The CDR3 contains 14 residues. Germline V CDR1 and CDR2: SGHVS, FNYEAQ. The CDR3 here is CASSLSGPYNEQFF. CDR3 DNA: TGTGCCAGCAGCTTAAGCGGCCCCTACAATGAGCAGTTCTTC.

This clone has just a few counts. CDR3 sequence: CASSDNPGGGEKLFF. The CDR3 coding sequence is TGTGCCAGCAGTGACAACCCGGGGGGGGGAGAAAAACTGTTTTTT. This chain links TRBV25-1 with TRBJ1-4; a possible D gene is TRBD1 (5 bases). CDR1 is MGHDK, CDR2 SYGVNS, per germline. The V and J ends lost 3 bases and 8 bases respectively, with 16 bases between them. CDR3 length equals 15 residues.

V usage is TRBV5-1 and J usage is TRBJ1-5; TRBD1 agrees at 7 bases. Unmatched junction bases numbered 9, after V lost 5 bases and J lost 7 bases. The CDR3 is 14 residues long. Germline V lookup: CDR1 SGHRS, CDR2 YFSETQ. The CDR3 DNA reads TGCGCCAGCAGTCCACAGGGGACGGGGCAGCCCCAGCATTTT. Encoded protein: CASSPQGTGQPQHF.

The chain couples TRBV13 to TRBJ1-1; 9 bases are a match to TRBD1. Germline CDR1 reads PRHDT; CDR2 reads FYEKMQ (reference sequence). The CDR3 runs to 15 residues. V lost 5 bases to trimming and J lost 3 bases; unmatched junction nucleotides: 7. CDR3 amino acids: CASSLRQGVDTEAFF. CDR3 sequence (DNA): TGTGCCAGCAGCCTAAGACAGGGGGTGGACACTGAAGCTTTCTTT.

With regard to this clone: The junction and the germline gene differ at one end; a read error may be behind it. This chain joins TRBV6-2 or TRBV6-3 and TRBJ1-1; 8 bases map to TRBD1. CDR1 and CDR2 (germline): MNHEY, SVGEGT. The CDR3 totals 15 residues. The CDR3 is CASSYSGGFGTEAFF. The DNA of the CDR3 is TGTGCCAGCAGCTACTCAGGGGGCTTCGGAACTGAAGCTTTCTTT.

On this clone: Given a much more abundant clone one base away, this may be a read error. The chain combines TRBV12-1 with TRBJ1-5. TRBV12-1 is a known pseudogene. This CDR3 is 13 amino acids long. This CDR3 reads CASSVYSNQPQHF. The CDR3 DNA follows: TGTGCCAGCAGCGTATATAGCAATCAGCCCCAGCATTTT.

The chain employs TRBV3-1 (or the pseudogene TRBV3-2) and TRBJ2-1; weak D call: TRBD1 (5 bases). V dropped 4 bases and J dropped 0 bases, with 16 bases sitting between them. CDR1 is LGHDT and CDR2 is YNNKEL in the germline V gene (reference sequence). CDR3 size: 17 residues. The CDR3 DNA is TGTGCCAGCAGCCCGCGGACAAGATCCGTCTCCTACAATGAGCAGTTCTTC. Translated: CASSPRTRSVSYNEQFF.

The chain employs TRBV5-4 and TRBJ2-1; 9 nucleotides match TRBD2. CDR3 length equals 16 residues. The germline V gene has CDR1 SGHNT and CDR2 YYREEE (reference sequence). The trim removed 0 bases at V and 7 bases at J, leaving 8 bases unmatched. Here the CDR3 reads CASSLGAGGPVNEQFF. For the CDR3, the DNA is TGTGCCAGCAGCTTGGGTGCGGGAGGGCCCGTTAATGAGCAGTTCTTC.

V gene TRBV29-1 combines with J gene TRBJ1-2; no definite D call. Germline CDR1 and CDR2: SQVTM and ANQGSEA. CDR3 length: 12 amino acids. Trimming shortened V by 7 bases and J by 4 bases, and 13 bases separated the two germline ends. The CDR3 region has the DNA TGCAGCGCTGTTGAGGGTGGCTATGGCTACACCTTC. This translates into CSAVEGGYGYTF.

The chain uses TRBV6-5 and TRBJ1-2, with TRBD1 matching 10 bases. The CDR3 has 14 amino acids. The V and J ends lost 6 bases and 4 bases, in that order; junction bases with no gene match: 5. Germline lookup yields CDR1 MNHEY and CDR2 SVGAGI. The CDR3 nucleotides are TGTGCCAGCAGCCGACAGGGGGCGTCCTATGGCTACACCTTC. Translating it yields CASSRQGASYGYTF.

This chain connects TRBV9 to TRBJ1-1, with D maybe TRBD1 (6 bases). There are 14 residues in the CDR3. Per germline, CDR1 SGDLS and CDR2 YYNGEE. V lost 3 bases and J 0 bases, leaving 9 bases between the germline ends. CDR3: CASSAQGVNTEAFF. The CDR3 DNA reads TGTGCCAGCAGCGCACAGGGCGTGAACACTGAAGCTTTCTTT.

This clone was counted once. The rearrangement links TRBV29-1 to TRBJ2-3; weak D call: TRBD1 (5 bases). V lost 2 bases and J 4 bases, leaving 7 bases between the germline ends. The length of the CDR3 is 12 residues. Germline V gene data show CDR1 as SQVTM and CDR2 as ANQGSEA. CDR3 nucleotide sequence: TGCAGCGTTGAACAGGGATCAGATACGCAGTATTTT. It is translated as CSVEQGSDTQYF.

The V call is TRBV27, the J call TRBJ2-1; the match to TRBD1 covers 10 bases. From germline, CDR1 is MNHEY and CDR2 SMNVEV (reference sequence). The CDR3 consists of 16 residues. Germline trimming cut 5 bases from V and 7 bases from J; bases unmatched to any gene: 11. CDR3: CASSRQGAEVGNEQFF. CDR3 DNA: TGTGCCAGCAGTCGACAGGGGGCGGAGGTTGGGAATGAGCAGTTCTTC.

This clone occurred a few times. The rearrangement uses TRBV19 and TRBJ1-2, with 7 nucleotides matching TRBD1. The V gene end was trimmed by 10 bases and the J gene end by 8 bases; junction bases not matched to a gene: 13. In germline, CDR1 is LNHDA, CDR2 SQIVND (reference sequence). The CDR3 has 13 amino acids. For the CDR3, the DNA is TGTGCCACCAAGAATGCAGGGGGGAGAGGCTACACCTTC. Its protein product is CATKNAGGRGYTF. Full variable domain (outside the CDR3, taken from reference TRBV19 and TRBJ1-2): DGGITQSPKYLFRKEGQNVTLSCEQNLNHDAMYWYRQDPGQGLRLIYYSQIVNDFQKGDIAEGYSVSREKKESFPLTVTSAQKNPTAFYLCATKNAGGRGYTFGSGTRLTVV.

In nucleotides, the CDR3 is TGTGCCAGCAGCCAACAGGGAGGACAAAACATTCAGTACTTC. Its protein product is CASSQQGGQNIQYF. The chain employs TRBV14 and TRBJ2-4; tentative D call: TRBD2 (6 bases). V was cut by 2 bases and J by 5 bases, with 10 bases left in between. CDR3 length: 14 residues. The V gene's germline CDR1 is SGHDN and CDR2 FVKESK.

J is TRBJ1-1 and V is TRBV20-1, with a weak D call TRBD1 (6 bases). V was cut by 4 bases and J by 4 bases, with 16 bases left in between. CDR1 and CDR2 (germline): DFQATT, SNEGSKA (reference sequence). The CDR3 sequence is 14 residues long. CDR3 sequence reads: CSATDGGATTEAFF. In nucleotides, the CDR3 is TGCAGTGCTACTGACGGGGGGGCGACCACTGAAGCTTTCTTT.

The genes are TRBV29-1 and TRBJ2-1; 11 nucleotides match TRBD1. The CDR3 is made up of 14 amino acids. Germline CDR1 is SQVTM and CDR2 is ANQGSEA. Trimming took 2 bases from V and 6 from J; bases not matched to a gene: 3. DNA for the CDR3: TGCAGCGTTGAATATGGGACAGGGGGCAATGAGCAGTTCTTC. Its translation: CSVEYGTGGNEQFF.

The chain uses TRBV24-1 and TRBJ2-5; no firm D call. With 10 bases removed from V and 5 bases from J, the gap between germline ends came to 16 bases. Germline V CDR1 and CDR2: KGHDR, SFDVKD. CDR3 length: 13 amino acids. Here the CDR3 DNA reads TGTGCCACTCGCCCCGGTTCGTGGGAGACCCAGTACTTC. Amino acids: CATRPGSWETQYF.

The chain employs TRBV3-1 (or the pseudogene TRBV3-2) and TRBJ1-2; 8 bases fit TRBD1. Germline-derived CDR1 and CDR2 are LGHDT and YNNKEL (reference sequence). The CDR3 covers 13 residues. Losses at the gene ends were 2 bases for V and 7 bases for J; bases not matched to a gene: 3. CDR3 nucleotide sequence: TGTGCCAGCAGCCAATACGGACAGGGTGGCTACACCTTC. Translating it yields CASSQYGQGGYTF.